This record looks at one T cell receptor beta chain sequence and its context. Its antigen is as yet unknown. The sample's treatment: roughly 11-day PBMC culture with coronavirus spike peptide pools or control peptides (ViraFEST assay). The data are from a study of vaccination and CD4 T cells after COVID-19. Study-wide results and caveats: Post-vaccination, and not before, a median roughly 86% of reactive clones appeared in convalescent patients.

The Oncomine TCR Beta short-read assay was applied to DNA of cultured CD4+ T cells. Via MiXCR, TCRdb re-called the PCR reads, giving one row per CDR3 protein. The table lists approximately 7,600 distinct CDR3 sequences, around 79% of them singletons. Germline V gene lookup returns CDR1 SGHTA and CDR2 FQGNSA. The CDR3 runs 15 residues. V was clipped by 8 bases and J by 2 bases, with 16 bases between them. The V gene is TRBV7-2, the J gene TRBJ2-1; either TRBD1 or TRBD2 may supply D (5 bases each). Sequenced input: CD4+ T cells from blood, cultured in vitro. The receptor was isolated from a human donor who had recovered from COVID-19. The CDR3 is CASRGRQGTYNEQFF. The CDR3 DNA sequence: TGTGCCAGCCGGGGAAGGCAGGGCACCTACAATGAGCAGTTCTTC.